One TCR beta chain is described in this entry. The target of this receptor is not known. Per-base quality was not reported, and no clone a single base away is much larger than it. These data come from a study of T cell responses to AZD1222 COVID-19 vaccine (dated by TCRdb to the early 2020s). Regarding the study in general: AZD1222 recipients with second doses at about 4 weeks or about 12 weeks were pooled, because spike-specific TCR depth and breadth did not differ between schedules. Trial participants were enrolled into age subgroups of 18-55, 56-69 and 70-plus years, which contained approximately 150, 30 and 60 TCR-sequenced participants, respectively. A total of about 240 trial participants underwent TCR sequencing, of whom 207 received two doses of AZD1222 and some 25 received two doses of the MenACWY control vaccine. General findings and caveats noted by the study authors: Participants were mostly white British and included more females than males, and it was suggested by the authors that clonal diversity may have been underestimated. In the small 56-69-year group, the increase in depth fell short of significance, most likely because of low power. Spike-specific TCR breadth and depth rose significantly after two AZD1222 doses compared with day 0 and with MenACWY recipients. Epitopes outside the regions mutated in the B.1.351 and B.1.1.7 variants were reportedly recognized by nearly half of the unique spike-specific TCRs. No day 14 peak-response samples were available, so repertoires were characterized only after the peak T cell response. Conclusions about previously exposed vaccinees are limited because only a handful of AZD1222 recipients were SARS-CoV-2 seropositive at baseline. The vaccine-associated CD4 TCRs covered the entire spike protein, and the dominant responses fell in regions 160-218 and 743-854.

The CDR3 regions of human TCRbeta chains were analyzed by immunosequencing. The original pipeline was this. Repertoire TCRs were matched against a reference library of SARS-CoV-2-specific TCRs generated with the MIRA antigen-specificity platform. Breadth was defined as the fraction of unique TCRs that were SARS-CoV-2-associated. Depth was defined as the fraction of total T cells that were SARS-CoV-2-associated. Using the MIRA data, each spike-specific TCR was assigned both to the spike region to which the TCR was reactive and to a CD4 or CD8 class. Log10-transformed breadth and depth values were compared by one-way ANOVA with Sidak's multiple comparisons tests. TCRdb holds this immuneACCESS table with in-frame rearrangements only. Some clones are missing; in checked studies, unresolved V genes explain under half, and the rest has no known cause. Clonal size and the V and J genes are those of that table, whereas D and trimming came from the DNA. The table for this sample lists more than 85,000 clones; 88% of them were counted only once. The ten largest make up 1.5% to 2% of the sample.

The time point label for this specimen denotes: baseline before first vaccination. Samples from vaccinated people were obtained from the UK trials COV001 and COV002, which included a single-blind randomized controlled phase 2/3 trial of AZD1222 (ChAdOx1 nCoV-19) in healthy adults. For TCRbeta chain sequencing, PBMC samples from trial participants were taken at day 0 and at day 28 after the second dose. The sequencing here drew on peripheral blood, taken on day 0 of AZD1222 vaccination. This receptor was obtained from an adult in good health.

The CDR3 protein: CASSRAAGSGNTIYF. The nucleotide sequence is TGTGCCAGCAGCCGGGCCGCGGGGTCTGGAAACACCATATATTTT. This receptor chain uses TRBV7-7 and TRBJ1-3; the D gene lacks a confident call. The CDR3 sequence holds 15 residues, the cysteine and phenylalanine included. Here the CDR3 DNA is all that survives: 45 bases in frame from base 1. The V end loses 5 bases and the J end loses 1 base, and a stretch of 12 bases separates them. Looking up the germline V gene (reference sequence) yields CDR1 SSHAT and CDR2 FNYEAQ.